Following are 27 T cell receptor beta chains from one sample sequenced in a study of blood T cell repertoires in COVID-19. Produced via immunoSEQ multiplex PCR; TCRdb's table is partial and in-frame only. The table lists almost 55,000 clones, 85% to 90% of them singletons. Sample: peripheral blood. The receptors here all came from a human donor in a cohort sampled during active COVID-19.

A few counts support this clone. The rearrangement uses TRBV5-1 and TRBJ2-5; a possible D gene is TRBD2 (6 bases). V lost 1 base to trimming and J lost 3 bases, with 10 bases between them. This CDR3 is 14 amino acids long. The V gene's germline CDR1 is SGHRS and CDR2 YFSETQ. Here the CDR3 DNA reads TGCGCCAGCAGCTTGAGGAGGGTGGAAGAGACCCAGTACTTC. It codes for CASSLRRVEETQYF.

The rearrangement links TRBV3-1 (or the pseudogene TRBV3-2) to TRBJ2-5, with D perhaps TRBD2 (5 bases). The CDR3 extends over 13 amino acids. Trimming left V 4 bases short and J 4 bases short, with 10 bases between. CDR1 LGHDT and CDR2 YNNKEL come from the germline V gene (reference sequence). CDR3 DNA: TGTGCCAGCAGCCTAGGAGGCCTAGAGACCCAGTACTTC. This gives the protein CASSLGGLETQYF.

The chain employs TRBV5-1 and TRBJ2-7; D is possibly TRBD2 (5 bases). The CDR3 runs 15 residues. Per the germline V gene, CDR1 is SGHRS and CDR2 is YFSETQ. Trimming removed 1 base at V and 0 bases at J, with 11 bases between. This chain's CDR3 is CASSLSAASSYEQYF. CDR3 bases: TGCGCCAGCAGCTTGTCAGCGGCTAGCTCCTACGAGCAGTACTTC.

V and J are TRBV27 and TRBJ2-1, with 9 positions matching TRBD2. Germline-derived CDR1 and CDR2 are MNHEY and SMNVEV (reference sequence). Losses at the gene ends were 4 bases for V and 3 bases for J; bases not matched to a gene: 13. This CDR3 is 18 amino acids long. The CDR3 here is CASSSDPIGGRGYNEQFF. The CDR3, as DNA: TGTGCCAGCAGTTCGGACCCCATTGGCGGGAGGGGCTACAATGAGCAGTTCTTC.

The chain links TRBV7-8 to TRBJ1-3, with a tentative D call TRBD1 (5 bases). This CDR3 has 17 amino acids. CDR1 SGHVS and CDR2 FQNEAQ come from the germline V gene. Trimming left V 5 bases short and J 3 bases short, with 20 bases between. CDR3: CASSPRGSGGGGNTIYF. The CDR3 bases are TGTGCCAGCAGCCCAAGGGGTTCGGGGGGAGGTGGAAACACCATATATTTT.

In nucleotides, the CDR3 is TGTGCCAGCAGCTCCGGGACAGGGTACTCTGGGGCCAACGTCCTGACTTTC. Translating gives CASSSGTGYSGANVLTF. This chain connects TRBV5-8 to TRBJ2-6, with 9 bases aligning to TRBD1. Germline trimming cut 3 bases from V and 0 bases from J; bases unmatched to any gene: 4. Germline V gene sequence: CDR1 SGHTS, CDR2 YDEGEE. This CDR3 spans 17 amino acids.

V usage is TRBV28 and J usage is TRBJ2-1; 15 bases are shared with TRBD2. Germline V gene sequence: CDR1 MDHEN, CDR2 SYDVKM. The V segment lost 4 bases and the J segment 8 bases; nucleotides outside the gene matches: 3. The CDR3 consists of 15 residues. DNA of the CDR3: TGTGCCAGCAGTTCGGGACTAGCGGGAGGCTATGAGCAGTTCTTC. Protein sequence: CASSSGLAGGYEQFF.

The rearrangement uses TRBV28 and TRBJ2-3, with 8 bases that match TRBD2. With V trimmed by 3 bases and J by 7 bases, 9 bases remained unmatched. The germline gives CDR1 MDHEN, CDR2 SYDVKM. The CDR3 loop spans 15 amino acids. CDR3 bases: TGTGCCAGCAGTTTCCCGGGGGGGCTGCGGAATACGCAGTATTTT. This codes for CASSFPGGLRNTQYF.

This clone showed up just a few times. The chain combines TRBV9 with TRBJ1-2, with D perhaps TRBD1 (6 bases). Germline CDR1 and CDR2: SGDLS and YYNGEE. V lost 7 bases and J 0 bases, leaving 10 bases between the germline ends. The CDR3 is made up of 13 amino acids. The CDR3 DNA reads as TGTGCCAGCCAGGGGCCAGCTAACTATGGCTACACCTTC. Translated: CASQGPANYGYTF.

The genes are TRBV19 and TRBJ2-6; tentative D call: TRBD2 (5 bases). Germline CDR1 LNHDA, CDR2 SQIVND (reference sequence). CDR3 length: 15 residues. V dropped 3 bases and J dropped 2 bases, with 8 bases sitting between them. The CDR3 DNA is TGTGCCAGTAGTATCGGGAACCCTGGGGCCAACGTCCTGACTTTC. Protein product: CASSIGNPGANVLTF.

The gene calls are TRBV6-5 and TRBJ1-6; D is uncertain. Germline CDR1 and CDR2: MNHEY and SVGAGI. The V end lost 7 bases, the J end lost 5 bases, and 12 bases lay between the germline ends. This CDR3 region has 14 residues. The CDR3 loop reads CASTPTLNNSPLHF. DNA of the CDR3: TGTGCCAGCACCCCGACACTGAATAATTCACCCCTCCACTTT.

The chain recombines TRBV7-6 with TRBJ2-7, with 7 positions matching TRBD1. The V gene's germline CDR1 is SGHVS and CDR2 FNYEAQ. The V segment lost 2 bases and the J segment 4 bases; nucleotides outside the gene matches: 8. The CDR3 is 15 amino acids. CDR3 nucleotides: TGTGCCAGCAGCTTAAGGACAGGCTTGGTGTACGAGCAGTACTTC. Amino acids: CASSLRTGLVYEQYF.

The CDR3 is CASSRQGAAEAFF. In nucleotides, the CDR3 is TGTGCCAGCAGCCGGCAGGGGGCCGCTGAAGCTTTCTTT. This chain uses TRBV5-4 with TRBJ1-1; 8 bases align to TRBD1. The CDR3 is 13 amino acids. Germline V CDR1 and CDR2: SGHNT, YYREEE (reference sequence). Unmatched junction bases numbered 5, after V lost 4 bases and J lost 6 bases.

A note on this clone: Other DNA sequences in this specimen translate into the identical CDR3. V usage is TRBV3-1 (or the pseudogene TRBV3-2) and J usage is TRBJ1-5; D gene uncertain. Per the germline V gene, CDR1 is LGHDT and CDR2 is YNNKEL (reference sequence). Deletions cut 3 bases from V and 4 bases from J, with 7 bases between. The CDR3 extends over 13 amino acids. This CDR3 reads CASSHSGNQPQHF. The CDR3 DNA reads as TGTGCCAGCAGCCATAGCGGGAATCAGCCCCAGCATTTT.

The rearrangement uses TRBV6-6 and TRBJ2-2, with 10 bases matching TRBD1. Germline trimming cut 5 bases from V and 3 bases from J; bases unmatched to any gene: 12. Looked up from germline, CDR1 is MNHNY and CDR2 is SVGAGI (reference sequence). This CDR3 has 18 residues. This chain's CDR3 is CASSRRDRGLADTGELFF. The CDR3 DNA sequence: TGTGCCAGCAGTCGCCGGGACAGGGGTTTGGCGGACACCGGGGAGCTGTTTTTT.

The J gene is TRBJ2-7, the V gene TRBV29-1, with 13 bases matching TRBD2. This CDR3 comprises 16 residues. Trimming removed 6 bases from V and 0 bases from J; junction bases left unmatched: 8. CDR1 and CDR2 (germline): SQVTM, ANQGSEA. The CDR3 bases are TGCAGCGTAACCGGGACTAGCGGGACCAGCTCCTACGAGCAGTACTTC. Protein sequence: CSVTGTSGTSSYEQYF.

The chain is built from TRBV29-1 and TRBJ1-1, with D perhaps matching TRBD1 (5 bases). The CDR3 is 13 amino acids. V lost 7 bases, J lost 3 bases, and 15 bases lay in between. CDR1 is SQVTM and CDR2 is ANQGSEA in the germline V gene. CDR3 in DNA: TGCAGCGCCACCCGGGGGGATTACACTGAAGCTTTCTTT. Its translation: CSATRGDYTEAFF.

CDR3 region: CASSYPGTGDGYTF. The CDR3 DNA sequence: TGCGCCAGCAGCTACCCCGGGACAGGGGACGGCTACACCTTC. The rearrangement links TRBV5-1 to TRBJ1-2, with TRBD1 matching 10 bases. Germline V gene lookup returns CDR1 SGHRS and CDR2 YFSETQ. After removal of 3 bases from V and 8 bases from J, the junction contained 7 bases not matched to a gene. There are 14 residues in the CDR3.

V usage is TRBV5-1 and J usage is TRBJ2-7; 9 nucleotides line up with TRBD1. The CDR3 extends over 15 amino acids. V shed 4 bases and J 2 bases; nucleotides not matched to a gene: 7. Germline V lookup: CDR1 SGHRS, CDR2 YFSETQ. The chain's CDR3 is CASSLNRGRTYEQYF. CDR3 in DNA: TGCGCCAGCAGCCTAAACAGGGGGCGAACCTACGAGCAGTACTTC.

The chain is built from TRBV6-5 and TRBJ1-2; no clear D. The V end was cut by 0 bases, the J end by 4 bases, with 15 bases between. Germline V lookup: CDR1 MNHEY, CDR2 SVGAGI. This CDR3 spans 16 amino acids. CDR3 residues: CASSYSKFRSLYGYTF. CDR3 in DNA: TGTGCCAGCAGTTACTCGAAGTTCAGGTCGCTCTATGGCTACACCTTC.

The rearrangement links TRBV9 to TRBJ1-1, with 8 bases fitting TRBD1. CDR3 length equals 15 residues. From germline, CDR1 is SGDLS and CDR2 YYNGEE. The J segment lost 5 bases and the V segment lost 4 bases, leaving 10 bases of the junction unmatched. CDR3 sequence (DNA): TGTGCCAGCAGCCCTCTCGGACAGGGATGGACTGAAGCTTTCTTT. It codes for CASSPLGQGWTEAFF.

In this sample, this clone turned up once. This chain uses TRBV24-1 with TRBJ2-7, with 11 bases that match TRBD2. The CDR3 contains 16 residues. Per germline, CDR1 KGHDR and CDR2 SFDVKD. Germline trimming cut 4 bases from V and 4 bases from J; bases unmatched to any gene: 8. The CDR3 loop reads CATSETSGTSGYEQYF. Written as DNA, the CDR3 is TGTGCCACCAGTGAGACTAGCGGGACGTCGGGGTACGAGCAGTACTTC.

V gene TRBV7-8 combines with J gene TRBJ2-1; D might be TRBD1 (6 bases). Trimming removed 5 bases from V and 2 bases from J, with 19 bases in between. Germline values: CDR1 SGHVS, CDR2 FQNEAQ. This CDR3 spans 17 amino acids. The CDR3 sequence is CASSPRGRQAAYNEQFF. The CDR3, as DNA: TGTGCCAGCAGCCCGAGGGGCAGACAGGCAGCCTACAATGAGCAGTTCTTC.

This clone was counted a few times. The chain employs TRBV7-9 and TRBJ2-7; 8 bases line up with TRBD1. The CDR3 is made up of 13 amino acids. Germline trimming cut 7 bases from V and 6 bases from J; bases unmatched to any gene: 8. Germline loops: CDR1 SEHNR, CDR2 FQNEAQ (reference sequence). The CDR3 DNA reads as TGTGCCAGCACTAGACGGACAGGGACCGAGCAGTACTTC. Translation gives CASTRRTGTEQYF.

The CDR3 loop is CASSGGQGVETQYF. The CDR3, as DNA: TGCGCCAGCAGCGGGGGACAGGGGGTCGAGACCCAGTACTTC. V is TRBV5-1 and J is TRBJ2-5; 11 bases are shared with TRBD1. The CDR3 runs to 14 residues. V shed 4 bases, J shed 5 bases, and the junction held 4 bases outside the gene matches. Germline CDR1 and CDR2: SGHRS and YFSETQ. The full variable domain, rest sourced from reference TRBV5-1 and TRBJ2-5, is KAGVTQTPRYLIKTRGQQVTLSCSPISGHRSVSWYQQTPGQGLQFLFEYFSETQRNKGNFPGRFSGRQFSNSRSEMNVSTLELGDSALYLCASSGGQGVETQYFGPGTRLLVL.

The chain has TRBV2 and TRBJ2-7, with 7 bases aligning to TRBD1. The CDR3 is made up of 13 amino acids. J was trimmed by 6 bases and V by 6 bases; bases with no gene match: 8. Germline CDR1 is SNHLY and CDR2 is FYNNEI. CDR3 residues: CASRDSGQPEQYF. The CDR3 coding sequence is TGTGCCAGCAGGGATTCGGGACAGCCCGAGCAGTACTTC.

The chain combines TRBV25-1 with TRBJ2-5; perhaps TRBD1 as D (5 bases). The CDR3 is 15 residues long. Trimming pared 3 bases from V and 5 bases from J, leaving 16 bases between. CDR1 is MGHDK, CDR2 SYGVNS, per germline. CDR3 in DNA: TGTGCCAGCAGTGAGCAGGGTGGCAGACACGAGACCCAGTACTTC. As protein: CASSEQGGRHETQYF.